This entry describes one T cell receptor beta chain. This sample stems from a study of blood T cell repertoires in COVID-19. Study details: Spain, Italy and the United States supplied samples that represented acute and convalescent COVID-19.

V shed 4 bases and J 3 bases; nucleotides not matched to a gene: 8. Germline values: CDR1 SQVTM, CDR2 ANQGSEA. The CDR3 runs 14 residues. The method was immunoSEQ multiplex PCR; TCRdb's version includes in-frame clones alone and lacks a portion of them. The data show around 340,000 clones, about 83% seen once. The receptor was isolated from a young man with active or convalescent COVID-19. This chain links TRBV29-1 with TRBJ2-7, with 8 positions matching TRBD2. Sequencing was done on a sample of peripheral blood. CDR3 nucleotide sequence: TGCAGCGTTGCCCGGGCAGCGGGAGACTACGAGCAGTACTTC. Amino acids: CSVARAAGDYEQYF.